Sequencing of this T cell receptor (beta chain) was carried out in a study of tissue T cells after allogeneic stem cell transplantation. As for time point: mouse harvest day 14 after allogeneic transplant. The graft held 10^6 splenic CD5+ T cells and 10^7 T-cell-depleted bone marrow cells. CDR1 and CDR2 (germline): MNHDT, YYDKIL. CDR3 length: 15 residues. Trimming shortened V by 6 bases and J by 3 bases, and 17 bases separated the two germline ends. Study-wide results and limits: Shared clones across patients were few; motif clustering revealed tissue-specific shared signatures. In patients and mice, blood and spleen missed much of tissue repertoire. Alloreactivity or antigen specificity of tissue TCRs was not determined; some clones might be host cells. Sampling depth was limited, and the cohort was small and clinically varied.

In the case of this clone: What it binds is unknown. Genes and germline are mouse. The sequence runs out 1 residue before the end of the CDR3; the remainder is reconstructed from the germline J gene.

Sequenced by immunoSEQ multiplex PCR; TCRdb stores in-frame clones only, minus some. The repertoire holds over 7,000 clones, with approximately 34% as singletons. The source of this sequence is a female BALB/c mouse given C57BL/6 T cells with graft-versus-host disease after an allogeneic hematopoietic cell transplant. The rearrangement links TRBV17 to TRBJ1-1; tentatively, D is TRBD1 (6 bases). Sequences were obtained from skin. CDR3: CASRTDRLKDTEVFF. CDR3 bases read: TGTGCTAGCAGAACAGACAGGTTGAAGGACACAGAAGTCTTC.